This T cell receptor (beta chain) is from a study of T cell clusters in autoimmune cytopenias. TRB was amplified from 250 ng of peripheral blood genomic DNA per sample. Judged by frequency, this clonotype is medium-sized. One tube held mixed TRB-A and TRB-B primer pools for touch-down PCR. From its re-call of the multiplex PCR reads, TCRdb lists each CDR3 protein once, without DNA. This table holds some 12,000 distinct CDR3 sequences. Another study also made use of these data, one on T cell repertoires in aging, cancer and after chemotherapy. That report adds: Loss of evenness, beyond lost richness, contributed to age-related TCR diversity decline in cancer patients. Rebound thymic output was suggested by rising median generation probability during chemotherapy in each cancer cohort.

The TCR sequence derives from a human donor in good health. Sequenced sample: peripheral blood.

The CDR3 spells CASSQAGGAYGYTF. The chain has TRBV12-3 or TRBV12-4 and TRBJ1-2; TCRdb's assignment of TRBD1 cannot be checked, as there is no DNA. The CDR3 runs to 14 residues.